One T cell receptor (beta chain) is described in this entry. These data come from a study of regulatory T cells in long-lasting Graves disease. The CDR3 extends over 15 amino acids. Germline CDR1 reads SGHTA; CDR2 reads FQGTGA. The germline V and J ends were trimmed by 2 bases and 3 bases, with 10 bases remaining between them. The TCR beta library used iRepertoire HTBI primers with Arm-PCR amplification of CDR3. TCRdb reanalysed the multiplex PCR reads using MiXCR and keeps one entry per CDR3 protein. The table includes 400,000 to 500,000 distinct CDR3 sequences, 14% to 15% detected once. Time point denoted: newly diagnosed GD, antithyroid drugs for less than 3 months. The TCR library was made from RNA extracted from PBMCs. A further study also used this sample, focusing on T cells in Graves' hyperthyroidism and ophthalmopathy. Per that study: Ophthalmopathy, as predicted by the model, came a median about six months after the prediction.

This TCR was sampled from a woman aged 40 to 50 with Graves disease. Material: peripheral blood mononuclear cells (PBMCs), obtained at new diagnosis, from a patient treated with antithyroid drugs. This chain links TRBV7-3 with TRBJ1-4; D gene ambiguous. CDR3 loop: CASSLGRFSNEKLFF. In nucleotides, the CDR3 is TGTGCCAGCAGCTTAGGACGCTTCTCTAATGAAAAACTGTTTTTT.